These 5 T cell receptor beta chains came from one sample sequenced in a study of cytomegalovirus exposure and HLA in healthy donors. With 60 Vbeta and 13 Jbeta primers, the PCR was carried out. Some clones are missing from TCRdb's copy, which holds only in-frame ones; the method was immunoSEQ multiplex PCR. The table lists about 190,000 clones, 81% of them singletons. The material sequenced was PBMCs. The receptors derive from a young man in good health and CMV-seronegative.

Worth noting for this clone: At the DNA level, this CDR3 is encoded by other sequences in the same sample as well. The chain has TRBV19 and TRBJ2-7; 8 bases are a match to TRBD1. There are 14 residues in the CDR3. Germline V gene sequence: CDR1 LNHDA, CDR2 SQIVND (reference sequence). For the CDR3, the DNA is TGTGCTTCAGGTAGGGACAGGAGCTCCTACGAGCAGTACTTC. Its translation is CASGRDRSSYEQYF. The whole variable domain, remainder taken from reference TRBV19 and TRBJ2-7, is DGGITQSPKYLFRKEGQNVTLSCEQNLNHDAMYWYRQDPGQGLRLIYYSQIVNDFQKGDIAEGYSVSREKKESFPLTVTSAQKNPTAFYLCASGRDRSSYEQYFGPGTRLTVT.

The sample holds a few counts of this clone. This chain links TRBV5-8 with TRBJ2-7; D is undetermined. The germline V and J ends were trimmed by 5 bases and 2 bases, with 8 bases remaining between them. This CDR3 has 12 residues. Germline V lookup: CDR1 SGHTS, CDR2 YDEGEE. Written as DNA, the CDR3 is TGTGCCAGCAGAACAGCCGCCTACGAGCAGTACTTC. This codes for CASRTAAYEQYF.

J is TRBJ2-7 and V is TRBV5-1; TRBD1 aligns across 7 bases. Trimming cost V 4 bases and J 5 bases; bases outside gene matches: 9. This CDR3 is built from 14 residues. In germline, CDR1 is SGHRS, CDR2 YFSETQ. CDR3 residues: CASSIDREMHEQYF. In DNA form, the CDR3 reads TGCGCCAGCAGCATTGACAGGGAGATGCACGAGCAGTACTTC.

This chain uses TRBV7-2 with TRBJ1-5, with TRBD1 matching over 11 bases. In germline, CDR1 is SGHTA, CDR2 FQGNSA. The CDR3 has 19 residues. V lost 5 bases and J lost 0; bases outside the gene matches: 12. The CDR3 DNA reads TGTGCCAGCAGCCATGGATGGACAGGGGGCTATAATAGCAATCAGCCCCAGCATTTT. It encodes CASSHGWTGGYNSNQPQHF.

This clone was seen a single time. The chain couples TRBV5-5 to TRBJ2-2; 7 bases are shared with TRBD1. The J segment lost 3 bases and the V segment lost 3 bases, leaving 5 bases of the junction unmatched. The CDR3 is 15 residues long. Germline values: CDR1 SGHKS, CDR2 YYEKEE (reference sequence). The CDR3 sequence is CASSSSGTDTGELFF. DNA for the CDR3: TGTGCCAGCAGCTCTTCCGGGACAGACACCGGGGAGCTGTTTTTT. The whole variable domain, filled in from reference TRBV5-5 and TRBJ2-2, reads DAGVTQSPTHLIKTRGQQVTLRCSPISGHKSVSWYQQVLGQGPQFIFQYYEKEERGRGNFPDRFSARQFPNYSSELNVNALLLGDSALYLCASSSSGTDTGELFFGEGSRLTVL.